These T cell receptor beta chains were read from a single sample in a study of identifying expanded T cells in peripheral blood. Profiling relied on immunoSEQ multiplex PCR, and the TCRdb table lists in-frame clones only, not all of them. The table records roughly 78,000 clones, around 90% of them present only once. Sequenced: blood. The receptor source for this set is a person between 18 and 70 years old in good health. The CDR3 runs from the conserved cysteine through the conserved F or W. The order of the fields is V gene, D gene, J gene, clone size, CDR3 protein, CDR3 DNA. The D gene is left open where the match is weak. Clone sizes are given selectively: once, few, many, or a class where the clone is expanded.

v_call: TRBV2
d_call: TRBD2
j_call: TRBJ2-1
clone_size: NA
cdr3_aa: CASRGTSGRVYNEQFF
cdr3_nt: TGTGCCAGCAGAGGGACTAGCGGGAGAGTCTACAATGAGCAGTTCTTC

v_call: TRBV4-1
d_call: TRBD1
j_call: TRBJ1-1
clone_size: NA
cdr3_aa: CASRRDSLNTEAFF
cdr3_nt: TGCGCCAGCAGAAGGGACAGCCTAAACACTGAAGCTTTCTTT

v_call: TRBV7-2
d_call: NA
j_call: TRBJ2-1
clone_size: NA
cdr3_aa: CASSLARLFGTQFF
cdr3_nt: TGTGCCAGCAGCCTAGCGAGGCTCTTCGGGACGCAGTTCTTC

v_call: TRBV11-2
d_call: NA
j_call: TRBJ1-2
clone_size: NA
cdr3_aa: CASSLDRDFRGYTF
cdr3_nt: TGTGCCAGCAGCTTAGATAGGGATTTTCGGGGCTACACCTTC

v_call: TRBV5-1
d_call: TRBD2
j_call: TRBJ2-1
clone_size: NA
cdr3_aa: CASSLDGGGSNEQFF
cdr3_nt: TGCGCCAGCAGCTTGGATGGAGGCGGGAGCAATGAGCAGTTCTTC

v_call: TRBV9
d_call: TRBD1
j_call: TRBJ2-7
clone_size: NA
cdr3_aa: CASSVDAGGYEQYF
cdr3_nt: TGTGCCAGCAGCGTAGATGCAGGGGGCTACGAGCAGTACTTC

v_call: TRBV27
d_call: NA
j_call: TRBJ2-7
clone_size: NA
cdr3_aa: CASSDHRGGDSYEQYF
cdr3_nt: TGTGCCAGCAGCGATCACAGGGGGGGTGACTCCTACGAGCAGTACTTC

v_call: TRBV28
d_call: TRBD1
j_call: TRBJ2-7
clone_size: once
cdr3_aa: CASSLGQGEQYF
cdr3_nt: TGTGCCAGCAGCCTGGGACAGGGGGAACAGTACTTC

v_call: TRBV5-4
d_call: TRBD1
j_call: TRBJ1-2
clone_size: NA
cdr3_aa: CASSWLGQGHGYTF
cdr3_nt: TGTGCCAGCAGCTGGTTGGGACAGGGACATGGCTACACCTTC

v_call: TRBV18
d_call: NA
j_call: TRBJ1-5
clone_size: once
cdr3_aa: CASSGPRQVNQPQHF
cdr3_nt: TGTGCCAGCTCAGGGCCTAGACAGGTGAATCAGCCCCAGCATTTT

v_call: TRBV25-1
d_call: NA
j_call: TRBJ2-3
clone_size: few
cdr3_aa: CASSDVGSKDTQYF
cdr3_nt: TGTGCCAGCAGTGACGTAGGGTCCAAGGATACGCAGTATTTT

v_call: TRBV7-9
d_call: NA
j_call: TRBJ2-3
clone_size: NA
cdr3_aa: CASSLASLGRRDTQYF
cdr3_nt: TGTGCCAGCAGCTTAGCCTCTCTAGGAAGGAGGGATACGCAGTATTTT

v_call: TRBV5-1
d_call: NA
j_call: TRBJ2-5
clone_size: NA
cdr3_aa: CASSLGSGAIQETQYF
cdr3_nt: TGCGCCAGCAGCTTGGGATCAGGGGCCATCCAAGAGACCCAGTACTTC

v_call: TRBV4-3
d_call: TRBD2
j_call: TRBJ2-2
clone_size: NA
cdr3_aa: CASSYYGPSGRRAGELFF
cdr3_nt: TGCGCCAGCAGCTACTACGGACCTAGCGGGAGAAGGGCCGGGGAGCTGTTTTTT

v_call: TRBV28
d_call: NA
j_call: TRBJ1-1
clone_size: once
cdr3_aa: CASSHPFVTEAFF
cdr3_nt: TGTGCCAGCAGCCACCCTTTTGTCACTGAAGCTTTCTTT

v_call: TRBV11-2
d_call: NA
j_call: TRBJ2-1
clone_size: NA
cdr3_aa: CASSLDQNEQFF
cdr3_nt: TGTGCCAGCAGCTTAGATCAAAATGAGCAGTTCTTC

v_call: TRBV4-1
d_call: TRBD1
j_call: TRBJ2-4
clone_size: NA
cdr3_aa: CASSLQGANIQYF
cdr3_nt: TGCGCCAGCAGCCTACAGGGGGCGAACATTCAGTACTTC

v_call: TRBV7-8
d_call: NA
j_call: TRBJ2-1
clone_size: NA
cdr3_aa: CASSRTRSSYNEQFF
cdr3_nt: TGTGCCAGCAGCAGAACAAGGAGCTCCTACAATGAGCAGTTCTTC

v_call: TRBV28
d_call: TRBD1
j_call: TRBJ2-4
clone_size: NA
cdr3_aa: CASSRVRAGGVNIQYF
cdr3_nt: TGTGCCAGCAGCCGGGTCCGGGCAGGGGGAGTGAACATTCAGTACTTC

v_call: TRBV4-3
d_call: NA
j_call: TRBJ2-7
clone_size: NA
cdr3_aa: CASSQDLRYEQYF
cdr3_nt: TGCGCCAGCAGCCAAGATCTGCGTTACGAGCAGTACTTC

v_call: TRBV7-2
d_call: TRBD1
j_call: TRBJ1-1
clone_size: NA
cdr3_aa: CASSSPRDSPGRNTEAFF
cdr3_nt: TGTGCCAGCAGCTCACCCCGGGACAGCCCTGGGAGGAACACTGAAGCTTTCTTT

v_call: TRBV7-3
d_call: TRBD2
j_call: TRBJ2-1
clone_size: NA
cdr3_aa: CASRLSGSGNEQFF
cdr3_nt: TGTGCCAGCAGATTGAGCGGGAGTGGGAATGAGCAGTTCTTC

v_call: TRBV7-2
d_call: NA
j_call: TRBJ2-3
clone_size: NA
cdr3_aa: CASSSSSTPDTQYF
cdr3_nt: TGTGCCAGCAGCTCTTCTAGCACCCCGGATACGCAGTATTTT

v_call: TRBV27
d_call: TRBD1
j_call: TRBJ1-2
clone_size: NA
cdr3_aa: CASSSADRQGAGYTF
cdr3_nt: TGTGCCAGCAGCTCAGCCGATAGACAGGGTGCTGGCTACACCTTC

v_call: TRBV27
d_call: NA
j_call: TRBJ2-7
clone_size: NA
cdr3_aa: CASSFRGDKVREQYF
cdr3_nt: TGTGCCAGCAGTTTCCGAGGGGATAAGGTACGGGAGCAGTACTTC

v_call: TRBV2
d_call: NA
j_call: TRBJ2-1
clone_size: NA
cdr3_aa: CASTQGDEQFF
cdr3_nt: TGTGCCAGCACTCAGGGAGATGAGCAGTTCTTC

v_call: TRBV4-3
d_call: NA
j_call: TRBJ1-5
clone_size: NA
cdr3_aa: CASSQTDWGQPQHF
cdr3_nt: TGCGCCAGCAGCCAAACCGACTGGGGTCAGCCCCAGCATTTT

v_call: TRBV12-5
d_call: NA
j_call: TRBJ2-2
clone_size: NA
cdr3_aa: CASGLVEKNGVSTGELFF
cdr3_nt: TGTGCTAGTGGTTTGGTTGAAAAGAACGGAGTTAGCACCGGGGAGCTGTTTTTT

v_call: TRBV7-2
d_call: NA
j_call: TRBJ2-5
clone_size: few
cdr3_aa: CASSLGGPWETQYF
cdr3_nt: TGTGCCAGCAGCTTAGGCGGTCCATGGGAGACCCAGTACTTC

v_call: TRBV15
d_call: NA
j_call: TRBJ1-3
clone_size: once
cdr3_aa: CATSRDPGQPYPGNTIYF
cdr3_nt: TGTGCCACCAGCAGAGACCCCGGACAGCCGTACCCTGGAAACACCATATATTTT

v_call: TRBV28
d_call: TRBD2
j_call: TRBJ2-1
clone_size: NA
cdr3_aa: CASSWLSGGAKNEQFF
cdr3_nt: TGTGCCAGCAGTTGGCTGAGCGGGGGGGCTAAAAATGAGCAGTTCTTC

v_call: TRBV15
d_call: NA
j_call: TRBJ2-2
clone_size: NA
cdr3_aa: CATSIRRAGELFF
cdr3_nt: TGTGCCACCAGCATCCGTAGGGCCGGGGAGCTGTTTTTT

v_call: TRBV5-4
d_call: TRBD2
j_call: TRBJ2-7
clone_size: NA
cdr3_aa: CASSLGGLAGKYEQYF
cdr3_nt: TGTGCCAGCAGCTTGGGGGGACTAGCGGGGAAATACGAGCAGTACTTC

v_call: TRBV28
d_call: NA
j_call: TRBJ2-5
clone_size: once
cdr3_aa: CASSGGGETQYF
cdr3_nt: TGTGCCAGCAGTGGAGGGGGGGAGACCCAGTACTTC

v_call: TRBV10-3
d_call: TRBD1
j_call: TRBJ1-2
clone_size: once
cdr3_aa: CAIREAGQPYGYTF
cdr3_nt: TGTGCCATCAGAGAAGCGGGACAGCCCTATGGCTACACCTTC

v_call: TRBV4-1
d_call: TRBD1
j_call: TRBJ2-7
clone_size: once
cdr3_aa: CASSLGQGQAYEQYF
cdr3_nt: TGCGCCAGCAGCCTTGGACAGGGTCAGGCCTACGAGCAGTACTTC

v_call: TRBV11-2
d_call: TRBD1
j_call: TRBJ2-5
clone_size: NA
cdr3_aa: CASSYLDRVQETQYF
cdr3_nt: TGTGCCAGCAGCTACCTGGACAGGGTCCAAGAGACCCAGTACTTC

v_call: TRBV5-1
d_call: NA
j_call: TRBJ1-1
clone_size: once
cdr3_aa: CASSQAAGAITEAFF
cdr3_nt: TGCGCCAGCAGCCAGGCGGCGGGGGCGATCACTGAAGCTTTCTTT

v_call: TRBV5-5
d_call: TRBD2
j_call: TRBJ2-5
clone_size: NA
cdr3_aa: CASSLIPSGGVETQYF
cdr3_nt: TGTGCCAGCAGCTTGATTCCTAGCGGGGGGGTCGAGACCCAGTACTTC

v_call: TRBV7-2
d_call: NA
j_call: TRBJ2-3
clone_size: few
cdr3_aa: CASSLGAAGSTDTQYF
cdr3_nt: TGTGCCAGCAGCTTAGGGGCCGCGGGGAGCACAGATACGCAGTATTTT

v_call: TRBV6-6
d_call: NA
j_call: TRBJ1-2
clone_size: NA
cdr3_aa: CASSSGGSYGYTF
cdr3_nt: TGTGCCAGCAGCTCAGGAGGCAGCTATGGCTACACCTTC

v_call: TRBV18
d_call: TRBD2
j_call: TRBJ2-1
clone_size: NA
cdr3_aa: CASSPTPAGGLNEQFF
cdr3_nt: TGTGCCAGCTCGCCGACTCCCGCGGGAGGTCTGAATGAGCAGTTCTTC

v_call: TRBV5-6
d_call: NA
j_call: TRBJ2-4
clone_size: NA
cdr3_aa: CASSLTGLAKNIQYF
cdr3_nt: TGTGCCAGCAGTCTGACAGGTTTAGCCAAAAACATTCAGTACTTC